This T cell receptor beta chain comes out of a study of vaccination and CD4 T cells after COVID-19. This clonotype was detected only a few times. Its antigen is unidentified. The Oncomine TCR Beta short-read assay sequenced DNA from cultured CD4+ T cells. Each CDR3 protein gets one entry after TCRdb re-called the PCR reads with MiXCR. The table includes about 21,000 distinct CDR3 sequences, about 46% detected once. Time point meaning: late sampling 161 to 241 days after vaccination in three convalescent patients. Treatment specified: roughly ten-day PBMC culture with coronavirus spike peptide pools or control peptides (ViraFEST assay). Expanded clonotypes were found by TCR sequencing after peptide-pool stimulation (ViraFEST). Spanning March to December 2020, the positive PCR dates came before US Alpha, Beta and Delta variants. The sample here was CD4+ T cells from blood, cultured in vitro, taken about 7 months after SARS-CoV-2 vaccination. The sequence was collected from a human donor who had recovered from COVID-19.

CDR3: CASSPLAGMMETQYF. DNA for the CDR3: TGTGCCAGCTCACCACTCGCGGGTATGATGGAGACCCAGTACTTC. The V gene is TRBV18, the J gene TRBJ2-5, with D tentatively TRBD2 (5 bases). Per germline, CDR1 KGHSH and CDR2 LQKENI. The V end was cut by 1 base, the J end by 5 bases, with 14 bases between. CDR3 length: 15 residues. Full variable domain (rest looked up from reference TRBV18 and TRBJ2-5): NAGVMQNPRHLVRRRGQEARLRCSPMKGHSHVYWYRQLPEEGLKFMVYLQKENIIDESGMPKERFSAEFPKEGPSILRIQQVVRGDSAAYFCASSPLAGMMETQYFGPGTRLLVL.